The rows below give T cell receptor beta chains drawn from one sample of a study of blood T cell repertoires in COVID-19. The protocol was immunoSEQ multiplex PCR, while the TCRdb copy is restricted to in-frame clones and leaves out a portion. In the table there are over 200,000 clones, 84% of which are singletons. Sequencing input: PBMCs or T cells enriched from blood (not recorded which). The source of these receptors is a man in his 60s who had recovered from COVID-19. Both conserved end residues are part of each CDR3. The D gene is left open where the match is weak. The size entry is marked missing in some rows and otherwise reads once, few, many or a size class.

D gene: TRBD1; clone size: once; V gene: TRBV4-1; J gene: TRBJ2-7; CDR3 protein: CASSHSTAGTGLYEQYF; CDR3 DNA: TGCGCCAGCAGCCACTCCACCGCCGGGACAGGGCTCTACGAGCAGTACTTC
D gene: .; clone size: few; V gene: TRBV19; J gene: TRBJ2-7; CDR3 protein: CASSKRLDGGLYEQYF; CDR3 DNA: TGTGCCAGTAGTAAGCGGTTAGATGGGGGCCTCTACGAGCAGTACTTC
D gene: .; clone size: .; V gene: TRBV19; J gene: TRBJ2-4; CDR3 protein: CASSIEGTKNIQYF; CDR3 DNA: TGTGCCAGTAGTATTGAGGGAACCAAAAACATTCAGTACTTC
D gene: .; clone size: .; V gene: TRBV12-3/TRBV12-4; J gene: TRBJ1-2; CDR3 protein: CASSYRRGYGYTF; CDR3 DNA: TGTGCCAGCAGTTATAGGAGGGGTTATGGCTACACCTTC
D gene: .; clone size: once; V gene: TRBV10-3; J gene: TRBJ1-1; CDR3 protein: CAISESGGVAEAFF; CDR3 DNA: TGTGCCATCAGTGAGTCGGGGGGTGTCGCTGAAGCTTTCTTT
D gene: .; clone size: .; V gene: TRBV19; J gene: TRBJ2-1; CDR3 protein: CASYGTGSYNEQFF; CDR3 DNA: TGTGCGTCATATGGGACTGGCTCCTACAATGAGCAGTTCTTC
D gene: .; clone size: .; V gene: TRBV7-2; J gene: TRBJ1-4; CDR3 protein: CASSLVSDLATNEKLFF; CDR3 DNA: TGTGCCAGCAGCTTAGTGAGCGATCTGGCAACTAATGAAAAACTGTTTTTT
D gene: TRBD1; clone size: .; V gene: TRBV10-3; J gene: TRBJ2-7; CDR3 protein: CAISDPRTGAYEQYF; CDR3 DNA: TGTGCCATCAGTGACCCCCGGACAGGTGCCTACGAGCAGTACTTC
D gene: TRBD2; clone size: .; V gene: TRBV24-1; J gene: TRBJ2-3; CDR3 protein: CATSEPGLAGVTQYF; CDR3 DNA: TGTGCCACCAGTGAGCCAGGACTAGCGGGGGTTACGCAGTATTTT
D gene: TRBD2; clone size: .; V gene: TRBV19; J gene: TRBJ2-2; CDR3 protein: CASKKSGGPYGELFF; CDR3 DNA: TGTGCCAGTAAGAAGAGCGGGGGCCCTTACGGGGAGCTGTTTTTT
D gene: .; clone size: .; V gene: TRBV9; J gene: TRBJ1-2; CDR3 protein: CASSVSGSYGYTF; CDR3 DNA: TGTGCCAGCAGCGTGTCAGGTTCCTATGGCTACACCTTC
D gene: .; clone size: once; V gene: TRBV12-3/TRBV12-4; J gene: TRBJ1-1; CDR3 protein: CASSPQGGFEAFF; CDR3 DNA: TGTGCCAGCAGTCCACAGGGTGGCTTTGAAGCTTTCTTT
D gene: .; clone size: .; V gene: TRBV7-9; J gene: TRBJ1-2; CDR3 protein: CASTSSGGTFGYTF; CDR3 DNA: TGTGCCAGCACCTCCTCCGGGGGGACGTTTGGCTACACCTTC
D gene: .; clone size: .; V gene: TRBV5-6; J gene: TRBJ1-2; CDR3 protein: CASSLQQGIGYTF; CDR3 DNA: TGTGCCAGCAGCTTGCAACAGGGTATAGGCTACACCTTC
D gene: .; clone size: .; V gene: TRBV3-1/TRBV3-2; J gene: TRBJ1-4; CDR3 protein: CASSAGSNEKLFF; CDR3 DNA: TGTGCCAGCAGCGCCGGGTCTAATGAAAAACTGTTTTTT
D gene: .; clone size: .; V gene: TRBV29-1; J gene: TRBJ1-1; CDR3 protein: CSTRGEGRAFF; CDR3 DNA: TGCAGCACCCGAGGTGAGGGCAGGGCTTTCTTT